This TCR beta chain was obtained from a study of blood T cell repertoires in COVID-19. Method: immunoSEQ multiplex PCR; TCRdb's copy keeps in-frame clones and lacks some. Here the sample spans a few hundred thousand clones, about 89% being singletons. The sample holds one count of this clone. This CDR3 comprises 16 residues. The germline gives CDR1 SGHTA, CDR2 FQGNSA. Trimming took 5 bases from V and 4 from J; bases not matched to a gene: 10. The material sequenced was PBMCs or T cells enriched from blood (not recorded which). The receptor was isolated from a woman under 40 who had recovered from COVID-19. The chain carries TRBV7-2 and TRBJ1-5, with 8 bases fitting TRBD1. DNA of the CDR3: TGTGCCAGCAGCCCAAGGACAGGGAGATGGAATCAGCCCCAGCATTTT. It translates to CASSPRTGRWNQPQHF.